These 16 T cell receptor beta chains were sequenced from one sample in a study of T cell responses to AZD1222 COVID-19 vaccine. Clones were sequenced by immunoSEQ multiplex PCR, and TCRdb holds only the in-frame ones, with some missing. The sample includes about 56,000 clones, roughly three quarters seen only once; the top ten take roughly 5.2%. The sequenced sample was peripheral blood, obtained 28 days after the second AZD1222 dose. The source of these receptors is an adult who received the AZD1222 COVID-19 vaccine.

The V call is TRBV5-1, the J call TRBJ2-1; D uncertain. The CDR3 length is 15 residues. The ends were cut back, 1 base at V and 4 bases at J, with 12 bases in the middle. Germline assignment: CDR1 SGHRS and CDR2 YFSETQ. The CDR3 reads CASSLSGPRYNEQFF. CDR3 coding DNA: TGCGCCAGCAGCTTGTCAGGTCCCCGGTACAATGAGCAGTTCTTC.

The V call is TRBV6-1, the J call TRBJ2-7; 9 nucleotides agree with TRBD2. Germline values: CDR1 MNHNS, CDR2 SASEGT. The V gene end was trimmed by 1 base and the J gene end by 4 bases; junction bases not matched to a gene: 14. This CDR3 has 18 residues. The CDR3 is CASSEGASGVGVGYEQYV. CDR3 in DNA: TGTGCCAGCAGTGAAGGAGCTAGCGGGGTCGGCGTAGGTTACGAGCAGTACGTC.

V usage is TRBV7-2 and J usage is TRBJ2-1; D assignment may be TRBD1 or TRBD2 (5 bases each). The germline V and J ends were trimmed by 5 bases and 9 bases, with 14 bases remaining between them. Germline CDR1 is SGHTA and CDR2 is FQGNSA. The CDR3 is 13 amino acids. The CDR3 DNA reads TGTGCCAGCAGCCAGGGACCCCCGAGTGAGCAGTTCTTC. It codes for CASSQGPPSEQFF.

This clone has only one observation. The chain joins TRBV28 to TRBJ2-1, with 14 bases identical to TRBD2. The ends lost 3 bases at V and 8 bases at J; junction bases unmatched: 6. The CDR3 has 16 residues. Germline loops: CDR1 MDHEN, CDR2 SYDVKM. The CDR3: CASSLAGTSGSYEQFF. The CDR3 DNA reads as TGTGCCAGCAGTTTGGCCGGGACTAGCGGGAGCTATGAGCAGTTCTTC.

The CDR3 coding sequence is TGTGCCAGCAGCACCCTAGGCAGCGGGAGAATCGGTGAGCAGTTCTTC. It specifies CASSTLGSGRIGEQFF. This chain connects TRBV7-9 to TRBJ2-1; 8 nucleotides line up with TRBD2. Germline-derived CDR1 and CDR2 are SEHNR and FQNEAQ (reference sequence). V was pared by 5 bases and J by 9 bases, with 15 bases of the junction left unmatched. This CDR3 has 16 residues.

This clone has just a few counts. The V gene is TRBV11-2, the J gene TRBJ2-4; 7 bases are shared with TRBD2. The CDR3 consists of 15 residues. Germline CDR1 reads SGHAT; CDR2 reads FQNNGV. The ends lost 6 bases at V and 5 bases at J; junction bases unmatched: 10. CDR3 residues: CASRGGEPFQNIQYF. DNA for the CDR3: TGTGCCAGCAGGGGGGGGGAGCCCTTTCAAAACATTCAGTACTTC.

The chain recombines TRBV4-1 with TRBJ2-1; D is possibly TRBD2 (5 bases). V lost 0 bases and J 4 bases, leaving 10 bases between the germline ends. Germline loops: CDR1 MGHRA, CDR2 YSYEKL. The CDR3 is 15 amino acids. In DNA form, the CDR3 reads TGCGCCAGCAGCCAAGAGGAGGTTAGGTACAATGAGCAGTTCTTC. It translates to CASSQEEVRYNEQFF.

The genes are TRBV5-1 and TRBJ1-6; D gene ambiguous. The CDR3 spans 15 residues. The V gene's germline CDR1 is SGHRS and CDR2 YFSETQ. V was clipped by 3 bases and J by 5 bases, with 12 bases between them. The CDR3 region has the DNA TGCGCCAGCAGCTCGACGGGGATGGATAATTCACCCCTCCACTTT. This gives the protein CASSSTGMDNSPLHF.

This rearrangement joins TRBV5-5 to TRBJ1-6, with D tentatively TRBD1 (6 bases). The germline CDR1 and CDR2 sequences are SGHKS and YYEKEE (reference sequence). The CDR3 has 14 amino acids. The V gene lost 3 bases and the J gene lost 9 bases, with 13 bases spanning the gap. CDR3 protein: CASSSDRPGSPLHF. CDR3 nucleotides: TGTGCCAGCAGCTCAGACAGGCCAGGTTCACCCCTCCACTTT.

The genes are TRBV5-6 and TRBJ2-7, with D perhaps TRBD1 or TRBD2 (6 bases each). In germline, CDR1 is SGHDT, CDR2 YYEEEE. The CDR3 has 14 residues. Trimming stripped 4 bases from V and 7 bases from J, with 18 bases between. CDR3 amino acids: CASSLDRTREEQYV. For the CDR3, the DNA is TGTGCCAGCAGCCTAGACAGGACTCGGGAGGAGCAGTACGTC.

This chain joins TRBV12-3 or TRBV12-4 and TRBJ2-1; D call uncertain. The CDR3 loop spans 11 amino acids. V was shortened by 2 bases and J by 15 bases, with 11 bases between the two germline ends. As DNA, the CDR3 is TGTGCCAGCAGTTTAACCGAGAAGCCGTTCTTC. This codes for CASSLTEKPFF.

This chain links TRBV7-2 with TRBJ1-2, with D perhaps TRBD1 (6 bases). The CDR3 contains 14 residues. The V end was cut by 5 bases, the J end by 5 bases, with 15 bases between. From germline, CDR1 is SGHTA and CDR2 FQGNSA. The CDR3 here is CASSHDRGGYGYTF. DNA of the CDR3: TGTGCCAGCAGCCATGACCGAGGGGGATATGGCTACACCTTC.

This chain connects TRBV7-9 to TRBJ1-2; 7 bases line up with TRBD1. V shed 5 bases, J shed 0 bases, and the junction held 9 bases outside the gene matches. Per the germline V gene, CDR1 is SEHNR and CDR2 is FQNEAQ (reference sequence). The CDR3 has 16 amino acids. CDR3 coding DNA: TGTGCCAGCAGCCGCAGGGGGGGTCTGGCTAACTATGGCTACACCTTC. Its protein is CASSRRGGLANYGYTF.

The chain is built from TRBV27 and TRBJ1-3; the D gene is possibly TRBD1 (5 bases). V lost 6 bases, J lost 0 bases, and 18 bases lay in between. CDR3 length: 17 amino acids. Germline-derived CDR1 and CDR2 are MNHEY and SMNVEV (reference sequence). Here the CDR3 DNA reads TGTGCCAGCAGCCCTAGGGCACAGGACGTCTCTGGAAACACCATATATTTT. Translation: CASSPRAQDVSGNTIYF.

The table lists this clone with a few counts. In nucleotides, the CDR3 is TGTGCCAGCAGTTGGGCGGGGCAATACACTGAAGCTTTCTTT. Its translation is CASSWAGQYTEAFF. The V and J genes are TRBV2 and TRBJ1-1; weak D call: TRBD1 (5 bases). Trimming stripped 5 bases from V and 3 bases from J, with 13 bases between. Germline assignment: CDR1 SNHLY and CDR2 FYNNEI. The length of the CDR3 is 14 residues.

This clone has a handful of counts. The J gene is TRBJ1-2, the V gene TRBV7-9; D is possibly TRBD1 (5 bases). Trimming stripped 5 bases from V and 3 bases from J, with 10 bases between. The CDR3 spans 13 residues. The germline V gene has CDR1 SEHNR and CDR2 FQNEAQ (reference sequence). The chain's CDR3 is CASSRLGDYGYTF. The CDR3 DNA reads TGTGCCAGCAGCCGACTAGGGGACTATGGCTACACCTTC.